This record looks at one T cell receptor beta chain sequence and its context. The repertoire was sequenced with immunoSEQ multiplex PCR; TCRdb's copy has only in-frame clones and lacks some. The sample holds 35,000 to 55,000 clones, about four fifths seen once. Per germline, CDR1 SNHLY and CDR2 FYNNEI. The CDR3 consists of 14 residues. Trimming removed 5 bases from V and 6 bases from J, with 17 bases in between. This specimen comes from a study of T cell responses to AZD1222 COVID-19 vaccine. This TCR was sampled from an adult who received the MenACWY meningococcal vaccine as a control. This chain joins TRBV2 and TRBJ2-7; D could derive from TRBD1 or TRBD2 (6 bases each). Sequenced material: peripheral blood, taken 28 days after the second dose of the MenACWY control vaccine. CDR3 amino acids: CASSRSGASREQYV. The CDR3 coding sequence is TGTGCCAGCAGTCGGTCGGGGGCATCCCGCGAGCAGTACGTC.